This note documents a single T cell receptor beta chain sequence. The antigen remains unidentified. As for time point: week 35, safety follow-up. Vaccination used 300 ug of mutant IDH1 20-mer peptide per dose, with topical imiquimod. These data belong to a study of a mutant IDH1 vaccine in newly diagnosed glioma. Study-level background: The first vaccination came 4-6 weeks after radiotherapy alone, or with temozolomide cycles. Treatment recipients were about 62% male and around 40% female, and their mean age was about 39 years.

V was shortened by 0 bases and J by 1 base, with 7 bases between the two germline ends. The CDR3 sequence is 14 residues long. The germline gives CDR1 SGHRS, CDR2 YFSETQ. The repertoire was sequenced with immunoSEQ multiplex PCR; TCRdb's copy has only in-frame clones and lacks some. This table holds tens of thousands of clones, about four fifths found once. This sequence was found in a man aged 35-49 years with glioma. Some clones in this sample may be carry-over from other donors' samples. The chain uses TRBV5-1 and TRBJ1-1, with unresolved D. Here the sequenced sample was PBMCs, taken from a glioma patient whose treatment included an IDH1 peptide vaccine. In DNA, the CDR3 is TGCGCCAGCAGCTTGGCCTCGGGGAACACTGAAGCTTTCTTT. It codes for CASSLASGNTEAFF.